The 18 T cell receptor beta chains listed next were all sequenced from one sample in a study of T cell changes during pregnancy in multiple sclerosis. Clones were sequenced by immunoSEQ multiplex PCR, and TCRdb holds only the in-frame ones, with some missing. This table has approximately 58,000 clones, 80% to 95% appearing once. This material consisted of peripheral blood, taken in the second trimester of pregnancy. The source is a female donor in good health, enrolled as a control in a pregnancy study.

The CDR3 sequence is CASSRDILTGELFF. The CDR3 DNA sequence: TGCGCCAGCAGCCGGGACATTCTCACCGGGGAGCTGTTTTTT. This chain joins TRBV10-1 and TRBJ2-2, with D maybe TRBD1 (6 bases). CDR3 length equals 14 residues. The germline V gene has CDR1 WNHNN and CDR2 SYGVQD (reference sequence). Trimming left V 6 bases short and J 4 bases short, with 12 bases between.

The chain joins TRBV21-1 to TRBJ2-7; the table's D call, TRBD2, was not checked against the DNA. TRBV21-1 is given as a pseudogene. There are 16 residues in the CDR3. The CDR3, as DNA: TGTGCCAGCAGCAGATCTTTAGTTGGGGGGGATTACGAGCAGTACTTC. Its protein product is CASSRSLVGGDYEQYF.

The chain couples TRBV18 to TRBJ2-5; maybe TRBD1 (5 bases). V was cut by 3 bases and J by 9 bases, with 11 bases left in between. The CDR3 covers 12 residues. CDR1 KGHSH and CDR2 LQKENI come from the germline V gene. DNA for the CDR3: TGTGCCAGCTCACCCGTTACAGGACCCCAGTACTTC. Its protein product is CASSPVTGPQYF. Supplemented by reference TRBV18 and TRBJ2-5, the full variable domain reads NAGVMQNPRHLVRRRGQEARLRCSPMKGHSHVYWYRQLPEEGLKFMVYLQKENIIDESGMPKERFSAEFPKEGPSILRIQQVVRGDSAAYFCASSPVTGPQYFGPGTRLLVL.

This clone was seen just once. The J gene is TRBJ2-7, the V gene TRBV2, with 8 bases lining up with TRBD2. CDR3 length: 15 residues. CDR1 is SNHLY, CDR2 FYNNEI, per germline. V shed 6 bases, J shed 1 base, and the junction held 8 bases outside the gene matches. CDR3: CASRETSAGSYEQYF. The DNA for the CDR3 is TGTGCCAGCAGGGAGACTAGCGCTGGGTCCTACGAGCAGTACTTC.

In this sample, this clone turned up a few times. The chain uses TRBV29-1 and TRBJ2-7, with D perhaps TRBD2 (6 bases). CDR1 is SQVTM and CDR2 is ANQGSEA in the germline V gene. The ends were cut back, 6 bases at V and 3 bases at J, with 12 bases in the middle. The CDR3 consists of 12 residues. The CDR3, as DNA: TGCAGCGTGGAAATAGCGGACTACGAGCAGTACTTC. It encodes CSVEIADYEQYF.

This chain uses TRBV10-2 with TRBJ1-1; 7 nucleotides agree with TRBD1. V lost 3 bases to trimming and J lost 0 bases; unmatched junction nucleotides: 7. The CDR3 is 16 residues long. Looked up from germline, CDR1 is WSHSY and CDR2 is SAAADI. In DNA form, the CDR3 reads TGCGCCAGCAGTGATTGGGGACAGCTGATGAACACTGAAGCTTTCTTT. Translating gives CASSDWGQLMNTEAFF.

This chain's CDR3 is CASSFEVSYEQYF. Here the CDR3 DNA reads TGTGCCAGCAGCTTCGAGGTCTCCTACGAGCAGTACTTC. J is TRBJ2-7 and V is TRBV7-9, with unresolved D. CDR1 SEHNR and CDR2 FQNEAQ come from the germline V gene (reference sequence). The CDR3 length is 13 residues. Trimming removed 3 bases from V and 0 bases from J, with 6 bases in between.

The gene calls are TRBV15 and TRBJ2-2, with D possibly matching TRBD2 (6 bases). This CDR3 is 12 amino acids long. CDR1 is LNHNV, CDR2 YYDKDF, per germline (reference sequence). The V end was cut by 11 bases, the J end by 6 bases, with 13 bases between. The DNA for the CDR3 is TGTGCCTCAGGGTCGGGAGCCGGGGAGCTGTTTTTT. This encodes CASGSGAGELFF. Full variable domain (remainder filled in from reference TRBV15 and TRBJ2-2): DAMVIQNPRYQVTQFGKPVTLSCSQTLNHNVMYWYQQKSSQAPKLLFHYYDKDFNNEADTPDNFQSRRPNTSFCFLDIRSPGLGDTAMYLCASGSGAGELFFGEGSRLTVL.

The CDR3 sequence is CASSSGGAQDTGELFF. The CDR3 DNA is TGTGCCAGCAGTTCCGGGGGGGCCCAGGACACCGGGGAGCTGTTTTTT. This chain uses TRBV28 with TRBJ2-2, with 8 positions matching TRBD2. CDR1 and CDR2 (germline): MDHEN, SYDVKM. The CDR3 is made up of 16 amino acids. Trimming took 4 bases from V and 3 from J; bases not matched to a gene: 7.

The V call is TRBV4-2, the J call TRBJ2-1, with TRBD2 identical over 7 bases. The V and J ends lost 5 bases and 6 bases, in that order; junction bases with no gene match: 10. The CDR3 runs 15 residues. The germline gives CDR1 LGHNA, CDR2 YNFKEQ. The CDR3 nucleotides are TGTGCCAGCAGCGTAGCGGGCCAAAGGGGCAATGAGCAGTTCTTC. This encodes CASSVAGQRGNEQFF.

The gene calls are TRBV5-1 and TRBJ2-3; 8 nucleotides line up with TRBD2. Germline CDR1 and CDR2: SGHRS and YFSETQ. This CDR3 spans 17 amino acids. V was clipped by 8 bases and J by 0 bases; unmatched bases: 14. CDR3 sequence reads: CASKNSGDLLSTDTQYF. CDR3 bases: TGCGCCAGTAAAAATAGCGGGGACCTGCTCAGCACAGATACGCAGTATTTT.

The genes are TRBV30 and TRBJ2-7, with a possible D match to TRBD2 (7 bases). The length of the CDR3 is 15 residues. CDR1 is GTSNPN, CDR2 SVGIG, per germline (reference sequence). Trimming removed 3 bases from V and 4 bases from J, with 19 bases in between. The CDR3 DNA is TGTGCCTGGAGCCCGCCCGGGGGGCCGACTTACGAGCAGTACTTC. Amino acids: CAWSPPGGPTYEQYF. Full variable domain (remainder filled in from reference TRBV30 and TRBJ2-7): SQTIHQWPATLVQPVGSPLSLECTVEGTSNPNLYWYRQAAGRGLQLLFYSVGIGQISSEVPQNLSASRPQDRQFILSSKKLLLSDSGFYLCAWSPPGGPTYEQYFGPGTRLTVT.

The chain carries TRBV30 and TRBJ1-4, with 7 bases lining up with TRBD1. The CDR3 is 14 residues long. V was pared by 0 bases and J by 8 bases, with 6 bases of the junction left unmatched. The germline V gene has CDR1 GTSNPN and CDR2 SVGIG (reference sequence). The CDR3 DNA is TGTGCCTGGAGTGTACGACAGGGTGAGGAAAAACTGTTTTTT. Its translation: CAWSVRQGEEKLFF.

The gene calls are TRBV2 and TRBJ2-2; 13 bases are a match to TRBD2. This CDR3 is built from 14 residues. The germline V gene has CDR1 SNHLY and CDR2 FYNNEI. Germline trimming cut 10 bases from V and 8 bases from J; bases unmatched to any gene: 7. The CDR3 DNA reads TGTGCCACCCTAGGACTAGCGGGGGTGGGGGAGCTGTTTTTT. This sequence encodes CATLGLAGVGELFF. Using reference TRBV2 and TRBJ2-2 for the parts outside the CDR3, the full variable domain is EPEVTQTPSHQVTQMGQEVILRCVPISNHLYFYWYRQILGQKVEFLVSFYNNEISEKSEIFDDQFSVERPDGSNFTLKIRSTKLEDSAMYFCATLGLAGVGELFFGEGSRLTVL.

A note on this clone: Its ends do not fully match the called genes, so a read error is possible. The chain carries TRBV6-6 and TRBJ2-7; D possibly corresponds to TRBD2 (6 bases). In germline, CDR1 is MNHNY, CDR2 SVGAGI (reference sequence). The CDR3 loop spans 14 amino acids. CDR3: CASTYGSGGYEQYF. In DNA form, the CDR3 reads TGTGCCAGCACTTACGGGTCCGGGGGATACGAGCAGTACTTC.

The CDR3 is CASSVQGNTGELFF. In DNA form, the CDR3 reads TGTGCCAGCAGCGTCCAGGGGAACACCGGGGAGCTGTTTTTT. The V call is TRBV9, the J call TRBJ2-2, with a possible D match to TRBD1 (5 bases). This CDR3 is 14 amino acids long. The germline V gene encodes CDR1 SGDLS and CDR2 YYNGEE. V gave up 2 bases and J gave up 1 base, with 6 bases separating them. Looking up the rest from reference TRBV9 and TRBJ2-2 gives the full variable domain: DSGVTQTPKHLITATGQRVTLRCSPRSGDLSVYWYQQSLDQGLQFLIQYYNGEERAKGNILERFSAQQFPDLHSELNLSSLELGDSALYFCASSVQGNTGELFFGEGSRLTVL.

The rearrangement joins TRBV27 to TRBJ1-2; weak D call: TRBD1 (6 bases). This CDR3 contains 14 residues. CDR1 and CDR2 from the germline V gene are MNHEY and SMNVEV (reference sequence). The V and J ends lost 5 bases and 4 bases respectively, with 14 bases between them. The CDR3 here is CASSPRTGSYGYTF. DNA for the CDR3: TGTGCCAGCAGTCCCCGCACAGGGAGCTATGGCTACACCTTC.

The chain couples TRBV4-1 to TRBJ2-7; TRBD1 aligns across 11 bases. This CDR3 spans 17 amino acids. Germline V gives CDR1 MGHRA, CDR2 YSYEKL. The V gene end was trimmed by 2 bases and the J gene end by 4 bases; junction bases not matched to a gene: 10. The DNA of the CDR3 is TGCGCCAGCAGCCAAAACTTGGGACAGGGGGTAGGTTACGAGCAGTACTTC. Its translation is CASSQNLGQGVGYEQYF.